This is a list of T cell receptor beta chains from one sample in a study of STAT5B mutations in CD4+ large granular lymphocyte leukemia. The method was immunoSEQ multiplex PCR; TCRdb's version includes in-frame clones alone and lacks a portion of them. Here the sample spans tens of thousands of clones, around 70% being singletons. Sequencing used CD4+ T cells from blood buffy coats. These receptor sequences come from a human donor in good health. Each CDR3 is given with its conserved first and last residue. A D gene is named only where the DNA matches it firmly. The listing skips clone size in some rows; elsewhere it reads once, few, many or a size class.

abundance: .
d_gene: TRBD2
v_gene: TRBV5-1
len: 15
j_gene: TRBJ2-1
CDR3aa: CASSLVAGVYNEQFF
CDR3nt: TGCGCCAGCAGCTTGGTTGCGGGGGTCTACAATGAGCAGTTCTTC

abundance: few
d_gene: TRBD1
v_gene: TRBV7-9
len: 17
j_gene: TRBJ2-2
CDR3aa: CASSLISGQGYTGELFF
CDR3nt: TGTGCCAGCAGCCTAATCTCCGGACAGGGATACACCGGGGAGCTGTTTTTT

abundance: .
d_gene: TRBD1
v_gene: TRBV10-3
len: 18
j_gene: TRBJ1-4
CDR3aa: CAISETGQGALAGEKLFF
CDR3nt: TGTGCCATCAGTGAGACCGGACAGGGCGCTTTGGCTGGCGAAAAACTGTTTTTT

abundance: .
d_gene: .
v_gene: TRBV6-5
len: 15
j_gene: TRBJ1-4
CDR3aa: CASSYSGGRYEKLFF
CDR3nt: TGTGCCAGCAGTTACTCCGGGGGTCGGTATGAAAAACTGTTTTTT

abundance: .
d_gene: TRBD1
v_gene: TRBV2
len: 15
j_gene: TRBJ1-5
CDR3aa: CASNPLGQSNQPQHF
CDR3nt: TGTGCCAGCAATCCCTTGGGACAGAGCAATCAGCCCCAGCATTTT

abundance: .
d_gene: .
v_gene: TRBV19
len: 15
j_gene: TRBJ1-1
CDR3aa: CATRRGEAGDTEAFF
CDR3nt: TGTGCCACCCGCCGGGGGGAAGCCGGGGACACTGAAGCTTTCTTT

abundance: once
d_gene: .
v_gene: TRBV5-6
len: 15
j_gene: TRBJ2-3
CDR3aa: CASSLSVGSTDTQYF
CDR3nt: TGTGCCAGCAGCTTGAGCGTGGGGAGCACAGATACGCAGTATTTT

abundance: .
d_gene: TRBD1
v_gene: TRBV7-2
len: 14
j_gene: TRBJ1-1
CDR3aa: CASSFGTVNTEAFF
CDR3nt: TGTGCCAGCAGCTTCGGGACAGTGAACACTGAAGCTTTCTTT

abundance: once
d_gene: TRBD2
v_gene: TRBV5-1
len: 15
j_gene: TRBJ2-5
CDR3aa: CASSFGVAGGETQYF
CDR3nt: TGCGCCAGCAGCTTCGGGGTAGCGGGGGGAGAGACCCAGTACTTC

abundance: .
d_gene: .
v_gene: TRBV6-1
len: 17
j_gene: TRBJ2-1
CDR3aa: CASSGPRQGGSWNEQFF
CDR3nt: TGTGCCAGCAGTGGCCCTAGACAGGGCGGGAGCTGGAATGAGCAGTTCTTC

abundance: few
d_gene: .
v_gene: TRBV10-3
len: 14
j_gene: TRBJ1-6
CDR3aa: CAISERGKGSPLHF
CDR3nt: TGTGCCATCAGTGAAAGGGGTAAAGGGTCACCCCTCCACTTT

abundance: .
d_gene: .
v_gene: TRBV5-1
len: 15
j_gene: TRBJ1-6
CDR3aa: CASTGGLVPNSPLHF
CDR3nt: TGCGCCAGCACCGGAGGGCTCGTACCTAATTCACCCCTCCACTTT

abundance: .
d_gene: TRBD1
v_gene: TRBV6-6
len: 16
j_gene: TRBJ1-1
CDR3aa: CASTHPETGFISEAFF
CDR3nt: TGTGCCAGCACCCACCCGGAGACAGGGTTTATCTCTGAAGCTTTCTTT